The 26 T cell receptor beta chains below come from one sample, sequenced in a study of cytomegalovirus exposure and HLA in healthy donors. The PCR employed 60 Vbeta primers together with 13 Jbeta primers. Sequencing used immunoSEQ multiplex PCR; TCRdb keeps in-frame clones, though not all of them. The sample has about 96,000 clones; 65% to 75% are singletons. Sequencing was carried out using PBMCs. These receptor sequences come from a female donor in good health and CMV-seropositive.

This chain uses TRBV18 with TRBJ2-5; TRBD2 aligns across 7 bases. In germline, CDR1 is KGHSH, CDR2 LQKENI. V gave up 2 bases and J gave up 5 bases; unmatched junction bases: 8. This CDR3 has 15 amino acids. CDR3 coding DNA: TGTGCCAGCTCACCATCCGGGGCGGGAGACGAGACCCAGTACTTC. Residues: CASSPSGAGDETQYF.

The chain joins TRBV29-1 to TRBJ1-5, with a weak D call TRBD1 (6 bases). In germline, CDR1 is SQVTM, CDR2 ANQGSEA. The CDR3 sequence is 13 residues long. V dropped 3 bases and J dropped 7 bases, with 13 bases sitting between them. Written as DNA, the CDR3 is TGCAGCGTTGATGTAGGGGGGGACCAGCCCCAGCATTTT. The encoded protein is CSVDVGGDQPQHF.

This clone was recorded a few times. The V call is TRBV2, the J call TRBJ1-1, with D unresolved. The ends were cut back, 6 bases at V and 7 bases at J, with 12 bases in the middle. The CDR3 runs to 12 residues. Germline CDR1 reads SNHLY; CDR2 reads FYNNEI. The CDR3 loop is CASSQSRGEAFF. DNA for the CDR3: TGTGCCAGCAGCCAGAGTCGGGGTGAAGCTTTCTTT.

The chain links TRBV2 to TRBJ2-2; D is unresolved. CDR1 is SNHLY, CDR2 FYNNEI, per germline. Between the trimmed V and J ends, which lost 6 bases and 3 bases, there was a span of 11 bases. The CDR3 runs 14 residues. The CDR3: CASRPRSYTGELFF. CDR3 bases: TGTGCCAGCAGGCCCCGGTCGTACACCGGGGAGCTGTTTTTT.

V and J are TRBV28 and TRBJ2-3, with 12 nucleotides matching TRBD1. Germline loops: CDR1 MDHEN, CDR2 SYDVKM. Losses at the gene ends were 11 bases for V and 4 bases for J; bases not matched to a gene: 7. This CDR3 has 14 amino acids. The CDR3 nucleotides are TGTGCCTCCTGGGGGACAGGGGGCGCAGATACGCAGTATTTT. It codes for CASWGTGGADTQYF.

The CDR3 is CATSSGRASYNEQFF. CDR3 DNA: TGTGCCACCAGCAGCGGGAGGGCCTCCTACAATGAGCAGTTCTTC. V gene TRBV15 combines with J gene TRBJ2-1; TRBD2 aligns across 8 bases. Germline CDR1 and CDR2: LNHNV and YYDKDF (reference sequence). This CDR3 comprises 15 residues. V shed 3 bases, J shed 0 bases, and the junction held 1 base outside the gene matches.

This sequence joins TRBV13 and TRBJ2-3; 8 nucleotides align to TRBD1. Unmatched junction bases numbered 11, after V lost 5 bases and J lost 4 bases. Germline V lookup: CDR1 PRHDT, CDR2 FYEKMQ (reference sequence). The CDR3 is 16 residues long. The DNA for the CDR3 is TGTGCCAGCAGCGAGACGACAGGGGTGGGCGCAGATACGCAGTATTTT. Translation: CASSETTGVGADTQYF.

The V call is TRBV5-4, the J call TRBJ2-7; the match to TRBD2 covers 10 bases. Trimming took 0 bases from V and 2 from J; bases not matched to a gene: 8. The CDR3 is 17 residues long. The germline gives CDR1 SGHNT, CDR2 YYREEE (reference sequence). Here the CDR3 reads CASSLAHSGRRTYEQYF. The DNA for the CDR3 is TGTGCCAGCAGCTTGGCCCATAGCGGGAGGCGGACCTACGAGCAGTACTTC.

The CDR3 protein is CSVRTSGTYNEQFF. DNA for the CDR3: TGCAGCGTGCGAACTAGCGGGACCTACAATGAGCAGTTCTTC. The J gene is TRBJ2-1, the V gene TRBV29-1, with 10 bases matching TRBD2. V was pared by 6 bases and J by 2 bases, with 4 bases of the junction left unmatched. Germline V CDR1 and CDR2: SQVTM, ANQGSEA. The CDR3 is 14 amino acids.

The V call is TRBV9, the J call TRBJ2-2; a possible D gene is TRBD1 (5 bases). Germline V gene data show CDR1 as SGDLS and CDR2 as YYNGEE. The CDR3 has 16 amino acids. V shed 4 bases and J shed 6 bases, with 19 bases lying between them. CDR3 in amino acids: CASSIRQRGAAGELFF. CDR3 bases: TGTGCCAGCAGCATTCGACAGCGTGGCGCTGCCGGGGAGCTGTTTTTT.

This chain links TRBV11-2 with TRBJ2-5; the match to TRBD1 covers 9 bases. The junction had 10 bases not matched to a gene; V was cut back by 0 bases and J by 5 bases. The CDR3 covers 17 residues. The germline gives CDR1 SGHAT, CDR2 FQNNGV. CDR3 protein: CASSLDNRGRLGETQYF. Written as DNA, the CDR3 is TGTGCCAGCAGCTTAGACAACAGGGGGCGGCTGGGGGAGACCCAGTACTTC. The variable domain in full, with the rest retrieved from reference TRBV11-2 and TRBJ2-5, is EAGVAQSPRYKIIEKRQSVAFWCNPISGHATLYWYQQILGQGPKLLIQFQNNGVVDDSQLPKDRFSAERLKGVDSTLKIQPAKLEDSAVYLCASSLDNRGRLGETQYFGPGTRLLVL.

In this sample, this clone turned up once. The chain is built from TRBV28 and TRBJ2-2; 7 bases align to TRBD1. There are 14 residues in the CDR3. The V and J ends lost 7 bases and 3 bases, in that order; junction bases with no gene match: 5. CDR1 and CDR2 from the germline V gene are MDHEN and SYDVKM. CDR3 nucleotides: TGTGCCAGCAAGGACAGGACCCACACCGGGGAGCTGTTTTTT. It encodes CASKDRTHTGELFF.

The chain joins TRBV7-2 to TRBJ1-3, with D tentatively TRBD1 (5 bases). V lost 1 base and J lost 4, with 11 bases in between. CDR3 size: 15 residues. Looked up from germline, CDR1 is SGHTA and CDR2 is FQGNSA. CDR3 nucleotide sequence: TGTGCCAGCAGCTTAGGACCGCGGGGGGGAAACACCATATATTTT. Translated: CASSLGPRGGNTIYF.

This rearrangement joins TRBV29-1 to TRBJ1-4; 9 positions agree with TRBD1. The germline CDR1 and CDR2 sequences are SQVTM and ANQGSEA. V dropped 7 bases and J dropped 5; count of bases not matched to a gene: 5. CDR3 length: 13 amino acids. DNA of the CDR3: TGCAGCGCAACCGGACAGGGGAATGAAAAACTGTTTTTT. Translated, it gives CSATGQGNEKLFF.

The chain couples TRBV25-1 to TRBJ1-1; 7 nucleotides match TRBD1. This CDR3 is built from 14 residues. V gave up 5 bases and J gave up 3 bases; unmatched junction bases: 6. From germline, CDR1 is MGHDK and CDR2 SYGVNS. CDR3 sequence reads: CASSSTGIYTEAFF. CDR3 DNA sequence: TGTGCCAGCAGTTCGACAGGGATCTACACTGAAGCTTTCTTT.

The chain links TRBV14 to TRBJ2-3, with TRBD2 matching over 12 bases. The CDR3 is 16 amino acids. Germline lookup yields CDR1 SGHDN and CDR2 FVKESK. Trimming cost V 4 bases and J 5 bases; bases outside gene matches: 7. CDR3 bases: TGTGCCAGCAGCCCCCGACTAGCGGGGGCAGGAGATACGCAGTATTTT. Translating gives CASSPRLAGAGDTQYF.

The chain joins TRBV7-9 to TRBJ1-4; 8 positions match TRBD1. Germline CDR1 reads SEHNR; CDR2 reads FQNEAQ (reference sequence). This CDR3 has 16 residues. The trim removed 5 bases at V and 7 bases at J, leaving 12 bases unmatched. The CDR3 spells CASSPVGQGAGEKLFF. Here the CDR3 DNA reads TGTGCCAGCAGCCCCGTTGGACAGGGCGCCGGTGAAAAACTGTTTTTT.

The V and J genes are TRBV28 and TRBJ2-3; D is ambiguous. CDR1 and CDR2 (germline): MDHEN, SYDVKM. This CDR3 region has 13 residues. Trimming removed 7 bases at V and 2 bases at J, with 10 bases between. CDR3: CASILQLTDTQYF. As DNA, the CDR3 is TGTGCCAGCATCCTCCAACTCACAGATACGCAGTATTTT.

The chain is built from TRBV28 and TRBJ2-1; 9 bases fit TRBD1. CDR1 is MDHEN, CDR2 SYDVKM, per germline. The CDR3 totals 14 residues. The J segment lost 7 bases and the V segment lost 7 bases, leaving 8 bases of the junction unmatched. The CDR3 nucleotides read TGTGCCAGCATGTCACAGGGGGCGCTTAATGAGCAGTTCTTC. Translation: CASMSQGALNEQFF.

V and J are TRBV30 and TRBJ1-5; 10 bases align to TRBD1. Germline CDR1 reads GTSNPN; CDR2 reads SVGIG (reference sequence). V shed 2 bases, J shed 11 bases, and the junction held 18 bases outside the gene matches. The CDR3 length is 17 residues. CDR3 nucleotide sequence: TGTGCCTGGAGTCTTGGGACAGGGGATTTTATTCACCCGGCCCAGCATTTT. This codes for CAWSLGTGDFIHPAQHF.

This clone was seen just once. The chain combines TRBV30 with TRBJ2-2, with TRBD1 matching 7 bases. The germline V gene has CDR1 GTSNPN and CDR2 SVGIG (reference sequence). V gave up 2 bases and J gave up 4 bases; unmatched junction bases: 4. CDR3 length equals 14 residues. The CDR3 spells CAWSLGTVTGELFF. CDR3 in DNA: TGTGCCTGGAGTTTGGGGACAGTCACCGGGGAGCTGTTTTTT.

The chain employs TRBV25-1 and TRBJ2-7; maybe TRBD1 (6 bases). Germline CDR1 is MGHDK and CDR2 is SYGVNS. V was clipped by 6 bases and J by 3 bases, with 18 bases between them. CDR3 size: 15 residues. The CDR3 loop reads CASRPTDRIGYEQYF. The CDR3 DNA is TGTGCCAGCAGACCTACCGACAGGATTGGCTACGAGCAGTACTTC.

This chain uses TRBV30 with TRBJ2-1, with a possible D match to TRBD2 (5 bases). V was trimmed by 5 bases and J by 0 bases, leaving 14 bases between them. This CDR3 is built from 15 residues. Germline assignment: CDR1 GTSNPN and CDR2 SVGIG (reference sequence). The CDR3: CAWGSLAPSYNEQFF. CDR3 nucleotides: TGTGCCTGGGGTTCTTTAGCGCCCTCCTACAATGAGCAGTTCTTC.

The gene calls are TRBV7-2 and TRBJ2-7; the match to TRBD2 covers 7 bases. CDR1 and CDR2 from the germline V gene are SGHTA and FQGNSA. V was pared by 4 bases and J by 5 bases, with 14 bases of the junction left unmatched. The CDR3 length is 16 residues. DNA of the CDR3: TGTGCCAGCAGCTCAAAAGAACCGAGGGGAGGGGACGAGCAGTACTTC. This gives the protein CASSSKEPRGGDEQYF.

This chain connects TRBV28 to TRBJ1-5; tentative D call: TRBD1 (6 bases). V dropped 4 bases and J dropped 8 bases, with 15 bases sitting between them. The germline V gene has CDR1 MDHEN and CDR2 SYDVKM. This CDR3 is built from 14 residues. In DNA form, the CDR3 reads TGTGCCAGCAGTTCGCCGACAGGCGGAGAGCCCCAGCATTTT. Translating it yields CASSSPTGGEPQHF.

This clone turned up a few times. The V call is TRBV30, the J call TRBJ1-5; D call uncertain. V shed 2 bases and J shed 2 bases, with 16 bases lying between them. Germline V gene data show CDR1 as GTSNPN and CDR2 as SVGIG (reference sequence). This CDR3 spans 16 amino acids. CDR3 sequence reads: CAWSTPHGYGNQPQHF. CDR3 nucleotides: TGTGCCTGGAGTACCCCCCACGGGTATGGCAATCAGCCCCAGCATTTT.